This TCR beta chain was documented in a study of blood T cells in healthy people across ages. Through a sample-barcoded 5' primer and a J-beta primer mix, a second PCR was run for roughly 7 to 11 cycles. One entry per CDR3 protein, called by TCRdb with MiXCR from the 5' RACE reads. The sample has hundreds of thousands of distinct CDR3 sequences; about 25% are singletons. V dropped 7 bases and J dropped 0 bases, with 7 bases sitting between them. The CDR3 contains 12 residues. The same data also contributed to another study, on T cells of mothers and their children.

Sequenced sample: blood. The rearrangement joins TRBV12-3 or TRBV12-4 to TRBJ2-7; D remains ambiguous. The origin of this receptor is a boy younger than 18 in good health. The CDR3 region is CASTWGSYEQYF. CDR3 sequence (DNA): TGTGCCAGCACATGGGGCTCCTACGAGCAGTACTTC.